This T cell receptor (beta chain) was captured in a study of early T cells in non-severe SARS-CoV-2 infection. Background on the study: Sequencing of bulk RNA from unsorted whole blood was done, without chain pairing.

There are 14 residues in the CDR3. V lost 7 bases to trimming and J lost 2 bases; unmatched junction nucleotides: 9. The germline V gene has CDR1 GTSNPN and CDR2 SVGIG (reference sequence). Individual cDNA molecules were tagged with unique molecular identifiers. TCRdb recomputed calls from the 5' RACE reads with MiXCR, one row per CDR3 protein. The table records approximately 80,000 distinct CDR3 sequences, around 12% of them present only once. The rearrangement uses TRBV30 and TRBJ1-2, with TRBD1 matching over 8 bases. Sequencing used whole blood. This receptor was obtained from an adult who was a healthcare worker with PCR-confirmed SARS-CoV-2 infection or an uninfected control (not recorded which). DNA for the CDR3: TGTGCCTCAACACAGGGGGTTGAGAACTATGGCTACACCTTC. It codes for CASTQGVENYGYTF.